These 5 T cell receptor beta chains were all obtained from the same sample, sequenced in a study of cytomegalovirus exposure and HLA in healthy donors. Amplification used 60 Vbeta primers and 13 Jbeta primers. Here immunoSEQ multiplex PCR was the method, and the copy in TCRdb shows in-frame clones only, minus some. Here the sample spans about 140,000 clones, 70% to 90% being singletons. The sample was PBMCs. The receptors were sampled from a woman in her 40s in good health and CMV-seronegative.

V is TRBV27 and J is TRBJ2-7; 13 nucleotides line up with TRBD2. The CDR3 sequence is 16 residues long. The V and J ends lost 4 bases and 4 bases, in that order; junction bases with no gene match: 7. Germline V CDR1 and CDR2: MNHEY, SMNVEV (reference sequence). CDR3 sequence (DNA): TGTGCCAGCAGTTATACACTAGCGGGAGGGCCGTACGAGCAGTACTTC. Residues: CASSYTLAGGPYEQYF.

The rearrangement uses TRBV5-1 and TRBJ1-5; no definite D call. The ends were cut back, 0 bases at V and 0 bases at J, with 10 bases in the middle. Germline values: CDR1 SGHRS, CDR2 YFSETQ. This CDR3 region has 16 residues. DNA for the CDR3: TGCGCCAGCAGCTTGGAGGCAGGCCCTAGCAATCAGCCCCAGCATTTT. Translation gives CASSLEAGPSNQPQHF.

The chain is built from TRBV29-1 and TRBJ2-2; 14 nucleotides align to TRBD2. The CDR3 has 16 amino acids. Germline V gives CDR1 SQVTM, CDR2 ANQGSEA. V shed 4 bases, J shed 3 bases, and the junction held 4 bases outside the gene matches. The chain's CDR3 is CSVGLGLAGDTGELFF. The CDR3 DNA reads as TGCAGCGTTGGTTTGGGACTAGCGGGAGACACCGGGGAGCTGTTTTTT.

The sample holds one count of this clone. The J gene is TRBJ1-1, the V gene TRBV5-4; D not certain. Trimming removed 0 bases at V and 5 bases at J, with 8 bases between. This CDR3 region has 13 residues. In germline, CDR1 is SGHNT, CDR2 YYREEE (reference sequence). The CDR3 sequence is CASSLDPGTEAFF. For the CDR3, the DNA is TGTGCCAGCAGCTTGGATCCCGGGACTGAAGCTTTCTTT.

The chain carries TRBV28 and TRBJ2-5, with 9 bases that match TRBD2. TRBJ2-7 matches the DNA end more closely, so the J call is doubtful. The germline gives CDR1 MDHEN, CDR2 SYDVKM. The CDR3 is 14 amino acids. The CDR3 DNA follows: TGTGCCAGCAGTTTAAGCGGGAGGCATGGCGAGCAGTACTTC. It specifies CASSLSGRHGEQYF.